The entry below gives a single TCR beta chain sequence along with its context. These data originate in a study of shared T cell receptors in the human thymus. The germline gives CDR1 LNHDA, CDR2 SQIVND (reference sequence). CDR3 length equals 15 residues. Trimming at V came to 5 bases and at J to 4 bases, leaving 9 bases not matched to a gene. Only in-frame clones appear in the TCRdb table, and some are missing; sequencing was by immunoSEQ multiplex PCR. The profile shows approximately 660,000 clones, roughly 88% of them singletons. These data also featured in a second study, about human thymus T cells.

This chain uses TRBV19 with TRBJ2-5, with TRBD1 matching over 8 bases. The sequenced sample consisted of thymocytes. The receptor was derived from a boy under two years old with a congenital heart defect. CDR3 sequence (DNA): TGTGCCAGTAGTGCGACCAGGGGGCTGGGAGAGACCCAGTACTTC. Translation: CASSATRGLGETQYF.